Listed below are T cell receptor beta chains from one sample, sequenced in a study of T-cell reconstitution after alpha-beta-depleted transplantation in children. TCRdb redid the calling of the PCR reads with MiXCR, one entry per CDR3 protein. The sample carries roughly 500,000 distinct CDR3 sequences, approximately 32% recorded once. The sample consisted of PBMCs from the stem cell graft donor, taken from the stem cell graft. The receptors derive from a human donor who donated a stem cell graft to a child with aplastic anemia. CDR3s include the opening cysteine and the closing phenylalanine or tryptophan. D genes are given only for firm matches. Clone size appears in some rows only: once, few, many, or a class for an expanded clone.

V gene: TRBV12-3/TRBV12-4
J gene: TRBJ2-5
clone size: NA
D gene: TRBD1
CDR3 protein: CASSLETGTETQYF
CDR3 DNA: TGTGCCAGCAGTTTAGAGACAGGGACGGAGACCCAGTACTTC

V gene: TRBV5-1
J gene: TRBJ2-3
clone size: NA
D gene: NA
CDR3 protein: CASSRGLQTDTQYF
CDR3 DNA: TGCGCCAGCAGCCGGGGTTTGCAAACAGATACGCAGTATTTT

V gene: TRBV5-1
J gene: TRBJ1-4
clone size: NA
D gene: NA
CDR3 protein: CASSPQGGGSNEKLFF
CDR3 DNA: TGCGCCAGCAGCCCACAAGGTGGGGGCTCTAATGAAAAACTGTTTTTT

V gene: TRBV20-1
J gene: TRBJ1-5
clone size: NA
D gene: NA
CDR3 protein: CSARGRGTRNQPQHF
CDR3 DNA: TGCAGTGCTAGAGGGAGGGGAACACGCAATCAGCCCCAGCATTTT

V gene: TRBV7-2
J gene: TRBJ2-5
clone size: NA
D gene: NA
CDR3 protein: CASSRPPQETQYF
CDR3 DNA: TGTGCCAGCAGCCGACCACCTCAAGAGACCCAGTACTTC

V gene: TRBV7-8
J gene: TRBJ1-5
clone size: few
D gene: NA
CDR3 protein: CASSLGGTSSNQPQHF
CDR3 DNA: TGTGCCAGCAGCTTAGGGGGGACTTCTAGCAATCAGCCCCAGCATTTT

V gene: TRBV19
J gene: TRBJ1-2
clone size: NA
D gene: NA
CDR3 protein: CASSIGGTKHGYTF
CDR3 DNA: TGTGCCAGTAGTATAGGTGGGACAAAGCATGGCTACACCTTC

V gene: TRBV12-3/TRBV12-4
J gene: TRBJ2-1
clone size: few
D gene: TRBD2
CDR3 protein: CASSLALASGSYNEQFF
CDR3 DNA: TGTGCCAGCAGTTTAGCGCTGGCTAGCGGAAGCTACAATGAGCAGTTCTTC

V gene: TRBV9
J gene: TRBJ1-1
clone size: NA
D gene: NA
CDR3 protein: CASSTTDNTEAFF
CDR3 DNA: TGTGCCAGCAGCACGACGGACAACACTGAAGCTTTCTTT

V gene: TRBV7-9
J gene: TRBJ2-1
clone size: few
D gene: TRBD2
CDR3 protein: CASSREVIEQFF
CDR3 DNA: TGTGCCAGCAGCCGGGAGGTTATTGAGCAGTTCTTC

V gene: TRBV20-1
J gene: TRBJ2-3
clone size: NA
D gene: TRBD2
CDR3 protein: CSARGWEGRITDTQYF
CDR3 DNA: TGCAGTGCTAGAGGGTGGGAGGGGCGGATTACAGATACGCAGTATTTT

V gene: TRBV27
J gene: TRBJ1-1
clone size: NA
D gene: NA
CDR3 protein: CASSGPGDTEAFF
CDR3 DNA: TGTGCCAGCAGTGGGCCGGGGGACACTGAAGCTTTCTTT

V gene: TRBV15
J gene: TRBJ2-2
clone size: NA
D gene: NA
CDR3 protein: CATSSRGASGELFF
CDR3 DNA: TGTGCCACCAGCTCCCGAGGGGCTAGCGGGGAGCTGTTTTTT

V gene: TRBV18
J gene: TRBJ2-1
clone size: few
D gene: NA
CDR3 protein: CASSPQALTYNEQFF
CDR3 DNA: TGTGCCAGCTCACCTCAAGCGTTGACCTACAATGAGCAGTTCTTC

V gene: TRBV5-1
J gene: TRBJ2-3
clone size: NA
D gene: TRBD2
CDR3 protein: CASSSGTSGSGNTDTQYF
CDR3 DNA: TGCGCCAGCAGCTCCGGGACTAGCGGGAGTGGTAACACAGATACGCAGTATTTT

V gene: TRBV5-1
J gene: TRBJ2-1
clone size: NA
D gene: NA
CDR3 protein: CASSSSQGGLSYNEQFF
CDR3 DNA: TGCGCCAGCAGCTCGTCTCAGGGGGGACTCTCCTACAATGAGCAGTTCTTC

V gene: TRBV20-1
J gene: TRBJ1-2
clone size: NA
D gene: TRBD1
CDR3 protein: CSARGQGAGGYTF
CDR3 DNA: TGCAGTGCTAGAGGCCAGGGGGCTGGGGGCTACACCTTC

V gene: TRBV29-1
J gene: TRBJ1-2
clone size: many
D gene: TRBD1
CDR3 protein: CTGQGAFGYTF
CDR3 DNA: TGCACGGGTCAGGGGGCCTTCGGCTACACCTTC

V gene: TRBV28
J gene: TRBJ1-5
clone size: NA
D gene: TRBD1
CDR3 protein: CASRRHGTASNQPQHF
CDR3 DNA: TGTGCCAGCAGACGCCACGGGACAGCTAGCAATCAGCCCCAGCATTTT

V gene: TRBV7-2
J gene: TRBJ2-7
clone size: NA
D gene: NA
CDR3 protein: CASSLTTLKQYF
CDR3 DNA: TGTGCCAGCAGCTTAACTACTCTAAAGCAGTACTTC

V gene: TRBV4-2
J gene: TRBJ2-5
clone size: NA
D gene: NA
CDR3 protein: CASSHYGGERQETQYF
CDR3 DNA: TGTGCCAGCAGCCACTATGGGGGCGAGCGGCAAGAGACCCAGTACTTC

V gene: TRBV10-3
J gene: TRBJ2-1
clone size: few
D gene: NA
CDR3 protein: CAISESGSYNEQFF
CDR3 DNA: TGTGCCATCAGTGAGTCGGGCTCCTACAATGAGCAGTTCTTC

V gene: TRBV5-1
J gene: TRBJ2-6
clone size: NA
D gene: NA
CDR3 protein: CASSIQGISGANVLTF
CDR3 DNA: TGCGCCAGCAGTATCCAGGGGATCTCTGGGGCCAACGTCCTGACTTTC

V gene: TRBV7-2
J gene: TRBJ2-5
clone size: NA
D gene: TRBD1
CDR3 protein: CASSSGQGGRQETQYF
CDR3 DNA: TGTGCCAGCAGCTCCGGACAGGGAGGCCGTCAAGAGACCCAGTACTTC

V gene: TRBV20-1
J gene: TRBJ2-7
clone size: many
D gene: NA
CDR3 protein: CSARIPSGGAYEQYF
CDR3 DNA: TGCAGTGCTAGAATCCCCTCAGGAGGGGCCTACGAGCAGTACTTC

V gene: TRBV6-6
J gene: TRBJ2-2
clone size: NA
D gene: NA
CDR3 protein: CGIGGAVGELFF
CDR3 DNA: TGTGGGATTGGAGGAGCAGTCGGGGAGCTGTTTTTT

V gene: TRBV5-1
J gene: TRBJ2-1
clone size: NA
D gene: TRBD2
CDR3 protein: CASSLSSGTPYEQFF
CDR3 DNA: TGCGCCAGCAGCTTGTCTAGCGGGACCCCCTATGAGCAGTTCTTC

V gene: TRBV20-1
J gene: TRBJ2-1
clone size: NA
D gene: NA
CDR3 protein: CSAPTHNEQFF
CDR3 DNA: TGCAGTGCCCCGACTCACAATGAGCAGTTCTTC

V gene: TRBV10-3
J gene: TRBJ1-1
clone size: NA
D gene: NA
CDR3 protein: CAISEGHRVQAFF
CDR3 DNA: TGTGCCATCAGTGAGGGACACAGGGTACAAGCTTTCTTT

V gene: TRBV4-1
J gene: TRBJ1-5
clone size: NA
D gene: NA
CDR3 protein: CASSRDGTYSNQPQHF
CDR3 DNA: TGCGCCAGCAGTCGGGACGGTACCTATAGCAATCAGCCCCAGCATTTT

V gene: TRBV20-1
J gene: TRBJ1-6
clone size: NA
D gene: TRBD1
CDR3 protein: CSARRTGPSDSPLHF
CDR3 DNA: TGCAGTGCTAGACGGACAGGGCCTTCGGATTCACCCCTCCACTTT

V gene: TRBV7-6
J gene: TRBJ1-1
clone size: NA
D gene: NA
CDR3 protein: CASSFVGAGTEAFF
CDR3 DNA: TGTGCCAGCAGCTTCGTCGGGGCGGGCACTGAAGCTTTCTTT

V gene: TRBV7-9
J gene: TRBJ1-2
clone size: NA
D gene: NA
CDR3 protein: CASSLSHVSTGGYTF
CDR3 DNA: TGTGCCAGCAGCTTATCTCATGTGTCGACAGGCGGCTACACCTTC

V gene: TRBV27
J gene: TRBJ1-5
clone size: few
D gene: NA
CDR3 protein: CASSPVDRRGPQHF
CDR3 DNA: TGTGCCAGCAGTCCAGTGGACCGGAGGGGGCCCCAGCATTTT

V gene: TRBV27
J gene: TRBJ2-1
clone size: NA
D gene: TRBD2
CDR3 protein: CASSPSSGILGGEQFF
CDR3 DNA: TGTGCCAGCAGTCCTAGTAGCGGGATTTTGGGAGGTGAGCAGTTCTTC

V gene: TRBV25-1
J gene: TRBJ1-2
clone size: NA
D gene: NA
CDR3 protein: CASRGPGSLDYGYTF
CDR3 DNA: TGTGCCAGCCGGGGCCCAGGATCACTAGACTATGGCTACACCTTC

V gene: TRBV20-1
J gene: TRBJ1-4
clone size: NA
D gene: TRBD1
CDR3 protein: CSALDRGTNEKLFF
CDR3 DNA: TGCAGTGCCCTGGACAGGGGGACTAATGAAAAACTGTTTTTT

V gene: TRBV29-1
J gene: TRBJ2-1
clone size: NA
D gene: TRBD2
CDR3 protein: CSVGASGRFPEQFF
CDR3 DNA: TGCAGCGTTGGGGCTAGCGGGAGATTTCCTGAGCAGTTCTTC

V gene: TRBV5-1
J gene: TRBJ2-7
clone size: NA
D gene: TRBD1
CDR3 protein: CASNTGESYEQYF
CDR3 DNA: TGCGCCAGCAACACAGGGGAATCCTACGAGCAGTACTTC

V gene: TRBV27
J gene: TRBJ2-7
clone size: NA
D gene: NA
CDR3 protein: CASSLSRDTAREQYF
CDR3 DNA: TGTGCCAGCAGTTTATCGAGGGACACCGCCCGGGAGCAGTACTTC

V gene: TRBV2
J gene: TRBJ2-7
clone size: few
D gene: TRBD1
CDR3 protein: CASSSWLRDRDHEQYF
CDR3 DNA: TGTGCCAGCAGTTCCTGGCTCCGGGACAGGGATCACGAGCAGTACTTC

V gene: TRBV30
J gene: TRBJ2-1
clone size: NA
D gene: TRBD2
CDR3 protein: CAWRNLAGLYNEQFF
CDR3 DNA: TGTGCCTGGAGGAATCTAGCGGGCCTCTACAATGAGCAGTTCTTC

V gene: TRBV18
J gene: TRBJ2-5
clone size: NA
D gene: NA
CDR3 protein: CASSPGLTQETQYF
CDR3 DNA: TGTGCCAGCTCACCTGGACTGACGCAAGAGACCCAGTACTTC